These 18 T cell receptor beta chains were all obtained from the same sample, sequenced in a study of shared clonotypes between healthy human individuals. The table came from immunoSEQ multiplex PCR; TCRdb's copy has only in-frame clones and leaves some out. In the table there are roughly 1,600,000 clones, about 98.5% of which are singletons. The material sequenced was naive CD4+ T cells sorted from blood. Sample subset: CD45RA+ positively selected. Every receptor here comes from a man in his thirties or forties in good health.

J is TRBJ2-7 and V is TRBV5-1, with D maybe TRBD1 (7 bases). Germline CDR1 and CDR2: SGHRS and YFSETQ. Trimming took 4 bases from V and 3 from J, leaving 14 bases between them. The CDR3 has 14 residues. The CDR3 DNA follows: TGCGCCAGCAGCGGAGGGGGCGCATACTACGAGCAGTACTTC. It translates to CASSGGGAYYEQYF.

This clone came up once. This same CDR3 is encoded by further DNA sequences in the sample. The chain combines TRBV9 with TRBJ1-4; D is uncertain. The CDR3 sequence is 14 residues long. CDR1 SGDLS and CDR2 YYNGEE come from the germline V gene. V was pared by 3 bases and J by 0 bases, with 6 bases between. Written as DNA, the CDR3 is TGTGCCAGCAGCGGGACTGCAACTAATGAAAAACTGTTTTTT. Protein product: CASSGTATNEKLFF.

The chain combines TRBV6-1 with TRBJ1-3, with 8 bases matching TRBD1. The trim removed 3 bases at V and 2 bases at J, leaving 9 bases unmatched. There are 17 residues in the CDR3. The germline gives CDR1 MNHNS, CDR2 SASEGT. The CDR3 nucleotides are TGTGCCAGCAGTGACGAACAGCAGGGGGCTGCTGGAAACACCATATATTTT. It yields the protein CASSDEQQGAAGNTIYF.

The chain uses TRBV20-1 and TRBJ2-7; D gene uncertain. Germline loops: CDR1 DFQATT, CDR2 SNEGSKA (reference sequence). There are 11 residues in the CDR3. DNA of the CDR3: TGCAGGCCGGGCACTCAGTACGAGCAGTACTTC. This encodes CRPGTQYEQYF.

The chain links TRBV10-1 to TRBJ2-1; a possible D gene is TRBD2 (6 bases). In germline, CDR1 is WNHNN, CDR2 SYGVQD (reference sequence). The CDR3 extends over 15 amino acids. V was trimmed by 0 bases and J by 5 bases, leaving 11 bases between them. The DNA for the CDR3 is TGCGCCAGCAGTGAGTCTTGGGACTGGCACAATGAGCAGTTCTTC. It is translated as CASSESWDWHNEQFF.

The chain recombines TRBV7-9 with TRBJ2-1; D may be TRBD1 or TRBD2 (5 bases each). Germline CDR1 SEHNR, CDR2 FQNEAQ (reference sequence). The V gene lost 5 bases and the J gene lost 0 bases, with 14 bases spanning the gap. The CDR3 consists of 16 residues. CDR3 residues: CASSNRDPNSYNEQFF. The CDR3, as DNA: TGTGCCAGCAGCAACCGGGACCCCAACTCCTACAATGAGCAGTTCTTC.

As regards this clone: In the same sample, other DNA sequences code for this CDR3. The chain employs TRBV19 and TRBJ2-7; the match to TRBD2 covers 9 bases. Germline V gives CDR1 LNHDA, CDR2 SQIVND (reference sequence). J was trimmed by 4 bases and V by 6 bases; bases with no gene match: 4. The CDR3 consists of 13 residues. CDR3 DNA sequence: TGTGCCAGTAGGCCTAGCGGGACTTACGAGCAGTACTTC. Translated, it gives CASRPSGTYEQYF.

The V call is TRBV5-1, the J call TRBJ2-3; 7 nucleotides line up with TRBD2. The germline V gene has CDR1 SGHRS and CDR2 YFSETQ. The CDR3 loop spans 14 amino acids. The V segment lost 4 bases and the J segment 4 bases; nucleotides outside the gene matches: 6. CDR3 amino acids: CASSLQGGADTQYF. In nucleotides, the CDR3 is TGCGCCAGCAGCCTTCAGGGAGGGGCAGATACGCAGTATTTT. Using reference TRBV5-1 and TRBJ2-3 for the parts outside the CDR3, the full variable domain is KAGVTQTPRYLIKTRGQQVTLSCSPISGHRSVSWYQQTPGQGLQFLFEYFSETQRNKGNFPGRFSGRQFSNSRSEMNVSTLELGDSALYLCASSLQGGADTQYFGPGTRLTVL.

The chain carries TRBV7-2 and TRBJ2-5; 8 nucleotides align to TRBD2. This CDR3 has 14 residues. V shed 5 bases and J 5 bases; nucleotides not matched to a gene: 7. Germline values: CDR1 SGHTA, CDR2 FQGNSA. The CDR3 is CASSPGGRPETQYF. Written as DNA, the CDR3 is TGTGCCAGCAGCCCGGGAGGGCGACCGGAGACCCAGTACTTC.

The genes are TRBV28 and TRBJ2-7; D gene uncertain. The V and J ends lost 5 bases and 1 base respectively, with 6 bases between them. CDR3 size: 12 residues. The germline gives CDR1 MDHEN, CDR2 SYDVKM. Here the CDR3 reads CASSALSYEQYF. In DNA form, the CDR3 reads TGTGCCAGCAGTGCCCTTTCCTACGAGCAGTACTTC.

The chain joins TRBV28 to TRBJ2-7; 8 bases fit TRBD2. The V and J ends lost 5 bases and 1 base, in that order; junction bases with no gene match: 7. The germline gives CDR1 MDHEN, CDR2 SYDVKM. The CDR3 spans 15 residues. The DNA for the CDR3 is TGTGCCAGCAGTCCCGCAGCGGGAGCTTCCTACGAGCAGTACTTC. It specifies CASSPAAGASYEQYF.

J is TRBJ1-1 and V is TRBV28; the D is unclear. V was clipped by 3 bases and J by 0 bases, with 14 bases between them. The CDR3 is 16 amino acids. CDR1 and CDR2 from the germline V gene are MDHEN and SYDVKM. In nucleotides, the CDR3 is TGTGCCAGCAGTTTGTATCGACGGACCTTGAACACTGAAGCTTTCTTT. This codes for CASSLYRRTLNTEAFF.

The J gene is TRBJ2-7, the V gene TRBV27; tentative D call: TRBD2 (5 bases). V dropped 6 bases and J dropped 4 bases, with 13 bases sitting between them. This CDR3 region has 13 residues. Germline V gives CDR1 MNHEY, CDR2 SMNVEV (reference sequence). The CDR3 sequence is CASRETGGYEQYF. The CDR3 DNA is TGTGCCAGCAGGGAGACGGGCGGGTACGAGCAGTACTTC.

The chain carries TRBV6-1 and TRBJ2-5; the match to TRBD1 covers 9 bases. CDR3 size: 14 residues. Germline CDR1 is MNHNS and CDR2 is SASEGT. The V segment lost 8 bases and the J segment 4 bases; nucleotides outside the gene matches: 8. Written as DNA, the CDR3 is TGTGCCAGCGGCCTCGGGACAGGGTTAGAGACCCAGTACTTC. Translation gives CASGLGTGLETQYF.

This chain links TRBV28 with TRBJ2-7; 10 bases match TRBD1. CDR1 and CDR2 from the germline V gene are MDHEN and SYDVKM. With V trimmed by 4 bases and J by 1 base, 7 bases remained unmatched. The CDR3 extends over 16 amino acids. Here the CDR3 DNA reads TGTGCCAGCAGTTCACCGGGACAGGGGTTATCCTACGAGCAGTACTTC. This codes for CASSSPGQGLSYEQYF.

The genes are TRBV5-6 and TRBJ1-4; 7 bases are shared with TRBD1. The V segment lost 0 bases and the J segment 8 bases; nucleotides outside the gene matches: 4. Germline V CDR1 and CDR2: SGHDT, YYEEEE. The CDR3 runs to 14 residues. The CDR3 spells CASSLGTGREKLFF. CDR3 in DNA: TGTGCCAGCAGCTTGGGGACAGGAAGGGAAAAACTGTTTTTT.

Details on this clone: Other DNA sequences in the sample encode the same CDR3. V and J are TRBV5-1 and TRBJ2-1, with a weak D call TRBD1 (5 bases). V lost 0 bases and J lost 0, with 7 bases in between. In germline, CDR1 is SGHRS, CDR2 YFSETQ. The CDR3 has 15 residues. The DNA of the CDR3 is TGCGCCAGCAGCTTGGGCCAGGGCTCCTACAATGAGCAGTTCTTC. This encodes CASSLGQGSYNEQFF. Complete variable domain (other parts from reference TRBV5-1 and TRBJ2-1): KAGVTQTPRYLIKTRGQQVTLSCSPISGHRSVSWYQQTPGQGLQFLFEYFSETQRNKGNFPGRFSGRQFSNSRSEMNVSTLELGDSALYLCASSLGQGSYNEQFFGPGTRLTVL.

This chain links TRBV27 with TRBJ1-2; 7 nucleotides agree with TRBD1. Germline trimming cut 5 bases from V and 4 bases from J; bases unmatched to any gene: 7. The CDR3 is 14 residues long. Per germline, CDR1 MNHEY and CDR2 SMNVEV (reference sequence). As DNA, the CDR3 is TGTGCCAGCAGTCCAAGACAGGGCGTCTATGGCTACACCTTC. Translated, it gives CASSPRQGVYGYTF.